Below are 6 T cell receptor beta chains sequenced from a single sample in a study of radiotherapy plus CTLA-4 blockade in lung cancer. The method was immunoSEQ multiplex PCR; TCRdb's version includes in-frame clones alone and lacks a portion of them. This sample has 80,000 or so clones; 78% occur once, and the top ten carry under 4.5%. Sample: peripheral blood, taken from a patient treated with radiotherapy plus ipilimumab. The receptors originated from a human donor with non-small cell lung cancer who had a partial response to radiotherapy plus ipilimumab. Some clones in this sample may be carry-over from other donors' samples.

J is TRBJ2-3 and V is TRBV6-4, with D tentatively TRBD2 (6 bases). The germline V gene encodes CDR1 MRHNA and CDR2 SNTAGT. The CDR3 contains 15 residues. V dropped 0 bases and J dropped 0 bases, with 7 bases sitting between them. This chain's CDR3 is CASSDSGLSTDTQYF. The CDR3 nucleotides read TGTGCCAGCAGTGACTCGGGACTCAGCACAGATACGCAGTATTTT.

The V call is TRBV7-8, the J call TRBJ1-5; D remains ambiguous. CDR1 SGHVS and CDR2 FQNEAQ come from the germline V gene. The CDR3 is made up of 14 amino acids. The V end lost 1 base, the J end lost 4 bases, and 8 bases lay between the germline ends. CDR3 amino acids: CASSLEFRNQPQHF. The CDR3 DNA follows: TGTGCCAGCAGCTTAGAGTTTCGGAATCAGCCCCAGCATTTT.

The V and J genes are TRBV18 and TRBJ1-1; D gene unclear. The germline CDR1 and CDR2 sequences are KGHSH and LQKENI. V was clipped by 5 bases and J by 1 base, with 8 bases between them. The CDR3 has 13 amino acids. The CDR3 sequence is CASSTGENTEAFF. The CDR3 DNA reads TGTGCCAGCTCAACCGGGGAGAACACTGAAGCTTTCTTT.

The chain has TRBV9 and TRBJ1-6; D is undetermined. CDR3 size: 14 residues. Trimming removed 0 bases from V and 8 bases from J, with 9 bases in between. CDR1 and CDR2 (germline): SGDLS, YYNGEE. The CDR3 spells CASSVASQDSPLHF. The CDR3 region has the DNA TGTGCCAGCAGCGTAGCTTCTCAGGATTCACCCCTCCACTTT.

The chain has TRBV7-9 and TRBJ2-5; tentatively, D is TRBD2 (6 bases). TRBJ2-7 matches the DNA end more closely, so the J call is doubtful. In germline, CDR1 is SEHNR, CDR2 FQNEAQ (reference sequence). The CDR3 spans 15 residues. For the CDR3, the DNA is TGTGCCAGCAGCCCCGCAGGGCGGGGCTCCTACGAGCAGTACTTC. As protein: CASSPAGRGSYEQYF.

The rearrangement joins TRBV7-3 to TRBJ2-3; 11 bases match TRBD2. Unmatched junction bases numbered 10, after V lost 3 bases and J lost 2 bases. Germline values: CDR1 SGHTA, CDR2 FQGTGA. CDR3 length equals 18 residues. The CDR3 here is CASSFLGTSGLHTDTQYF. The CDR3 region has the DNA TGTGCCAGCAGCTTCCTAGGGACTAGCGGCTTACACACAGATACGCAGTATTTT.